This is a list of T cell receptor beta chains from one sample in a study of blood T cell repertoires in COVID-19. Sequenced by immunoSEQ multiplex PCR; TCRdb stores in-frame clones only, minus some. The sample records some 390,000 clones, about 90% being singletons. Material for sequencing was PBMCs or T cells enriched from blood (not recorded which). The source is a woman in her thirties who had recovered from COVID-19. Each CDR3 is given with its conserved first and last residue. A D gene is named only where the DNA matches it firmly. Size is stated for part of the rows, as once, few or many counts, or as a class when the clone is expanded.

TRBJ1-2	TRBV2	NA	TRBD1	CAISQGAVGYTF	TGTGCCATCTCTCAGGGGGCTGTTGGCTACACCTTC
TRBJ1-6	TRBV5-5	NA	TRBD1	CASRRGQVLSYNSPLHF	TGTGCCAGCAGACGAGGACAGGTCCTCTCCTATAATTCACCCCTCCACTTT
TRBJ1-6	TRBV5-4	once	NA	CASSLSGGRDRSPLHF	TGTGCCAGCAGCTTGTCGGGGGGCAGGGATAGATCACCCCTCCACTTT
TRBJ2-5	TRBV7-6	once	TRBD2	CASSATTSGFQLETQYF	TGTGCCAGCAGCGCTACCACTAGCGGCTTCCAATTGGAGACCCAGTACTTC
TRBJ2-2	TRBV7-8	NA	NA	CASSLISNTGELFF	TGTGCCAGCAGCTTAATCTCGAACACCGGGGAGCTGTTTTTT
TRBJ1-2	TRBV7-9	NA	NA	CASRPQGTPDYGYTF	TGTGCCAGCAGGCCCCAGGGGACCCCTGATTATGGCTACACCTTC
TRBJ1-5	TRBV5-1	NA	TRBD1	CASSLGTGGQPQHF	TGCGCCAGCAGCTTGGGGACAGGCGGCCAGCCCCAGCATTTT
TRBJ2-3	TRBV2	NA	TRBD1	CASRPGQATDTQYF	TGTGCCAGCAGGCCGGGACAGGCCACAGATACGCAGTATTTT
TRBJ2-7	TRBV27	few	TRBD1	CASSVQGPGTGSYEQYF	TGTGCCAGCAGTGTACAGGGGCCTGGGACAGGGTCTTACGAGCAGTACTTC
TRBJ2-3	TRBV24-1	NA	NA	CATSDLARSHPDTQYF	TGTGCCACCAGTGATTTAGCCCGGTCCCATCCAGATACGCAGTATTTT
TRBJ1-4	TRBV30	NA	TRBD1	CAMTEDRHSTNEKLFF	TGTGCCATGACCGAGGACAGGCACTCAACTAATGAAAAACTGTTTTTT
TRBJ2-1	TRBV7-9	NA	TRBD2	CASSYSGGLYNEQFF	TGTGCCAGCAGCTACAGCGGGGGGCTATACAATGAGCAGTTCTTC
TRBJ1-5	TRBV7-2	NA	NA	CASSLIGSYSNQPQHF	TGTGCCAGCAGCTTAATAGGGAGTTATAGCAATCAGCCCCAGCATTTT
TRBJ1-3	TRBV18	NA	TRBD1	CASSPLPHPGTGGRASGNTIYF	TGTGCCAGCTCACCACTCCCCCACCCCGGGACAGGGGGTCGAGCCTCTGGAAACACCATATATTTT
TRBJ1-1	TRBV30	NA	NA	CAWNRESNTEAFF	TGTGCCTGGAACAGGGAATCAAACACTGAAGCTTTCTTT
TRBJ2-1	TRBV4-1	NA	NA	CASSQDPSSYNEQFF	TGCGCCAGCAGCCAAGACCCGAGCTCCTACAATGAGCAGTTCTTC
TRBJ1-1	TRBV29-1	NA	NA	CSVSGLATEAFF	TGCAGCGTCTCCGGACTCGCCACTGAAGCTTTCTTT
TRBJ2-3	TRBV5-1	NA	TRBD2	CASSAGLAGGSFFTDTQYF	TGCGCCAGCAGCGCGGGACTAGCGGGAGGTAGTTTTTTTACAGATACGCAGTATTTT
TRBJ2-2	TRBV24-1	NA	NA	CATSDPDTGELFF	TGTGCCACCAGTGACCCGGACACCGGGGAGCTGTTTTTT
TRBJ1-3	TRBV7-9	few	NA	CASSQSGGTSGNTIYF	TGTGCCAGCAGCCAAAGCGGCGGGACCTCTGGAAACACCATATATTTT
TRBJ1-5	TRBV19	NA	TRBD1	CASSTTGLRNQPQHF	TGTGCCAGTAGTACGACAGGGTTGAGAAATCAGCCCCAGCATTTT
TRBJ1-2	TRBV2	NA	TRBD1	CASREGQPLGYGYTF	TGTGCCAGCAGAGAGGGACAGCCATTAGGGTATGGCTACACCTTC
TRBJ1-2	TRBV28	once	NA	CASTPVRGFYGYTF	TGTGCCAGCACCCCGGTCCGCGGGTTTTATGGCTACACCTTC
TRBJ1-2	TRBV6-2/TRBV6-3	NA	NA	CASSLMRVEGYTF	TGTGCCAGCAGTTTAATGAGGGTCGAGGGCTACACCTTC
TRBJ2-5	TRBV18	NA	NA	CASSPTLETQYF	TGTGCCAGCTCACCAACTTTGGAGACCCAGTACTTC
TRBJ2-1	TRBV6-5	NA	TRBD1	CASKMTGANEQFF	TGTGCCAGCAAGATGACAGGGGCTAATGAGCAGTTCTTC
TRBJ1-1	TRBV30	NA	NA	CAWSGQGSNTEAFF	TGTGCCTGGAGTGGGCAGGGGTCGAACACTGAAGCTTTCTTT
TRBJ2-5	TRBV9	NA	TRBD1	CASSASGTEQETQYF	TGTGCCAGCAGCGCCTCCGGGACAGAACAAGAGACCCAGTACTTC
TRBJ2-1	TRBV18	NA	TRBD2	CASSPLGLAGGPIWFEQFF	TGTGCCAGCTCACCATTGGGACTAGCGGGAGGGCCGATTTGGTTTGAGCAGTTCTTC
TRBJ1-2	TRBV7-9	once	TRBD1	CASGTGEDYGYTF	TGTGCCAGCGGGACAGGGGAAGACTATGGCTACACCTTC
TRBJ1-3	TRBV4-3	NA	NA	CASSLKGGDTIYF	TGCGCCAGCAGCCTAAAAGGCGGGGACACCATATATTTT
TRBJ2-7	TRBV12-5	NA	TRBD1	CASGPGTGVSYEQYF	TGTGCTAGTGGTCCAGGGACAGGGGTCTCGTACGAGCAGTACTTC
TRBJ1-5	TRBV24-1	NA	TRBD1	CATSQGVWQPQHF	TGTGCCACCAGTCAGGGGGTCTGGCAGCCCCAGCATTTT
TRBJ1-4	TRBV11-1	NA	TRBD1	CASSLANRGTNEKLFF	TGTGCCAGCAGCTTAGCTAACAGGGGGACGAATGAAAAACTGTTTTTT
TRBJ1-4	TRBV6-5	NA	NA	CASSYSTRANEKLFF	TGTGCCAGCAGTTACTCGACCAGGGCTAATGAAAAACTGTTTTTT
TRBJ2-5	TRBV19	NA	TRBD2	CASSMTSLPQEETQYF	TGTGCCAGTAGTATGACTAGCCTTCCGCAAGAAGAGACCCAGTACTTC
TRBJ2-5	TRBV7-2	NA	TRBD1	CASSPRTGPTETQYF	TGTGCCAGCAGCCCACGGACAGGGCCCACAGAGACCCAGTACTTC